This entry concerns a single T cell receptor beta chain. Its antigen remains unknown. The table came from immunoSEQ multiplex PCR; TCRdb's copy has only in-frame clones and leaves some out. The table includes 8,500 to 10,000 clones, less than 85% detected once. This sample stems from a study of CD4+ T cells in melanoma. General study findings and limits: A reported correlation linked neoantigen-specific CD4+ T cells to CD8+, macrophage and B cell function.

Germline CDR1 is SGDLS and CDR2 is YYNGEE. The CDR3 has 14 residues. V lost 2 bases, J lost 7 bases, and 15 bases lay in between. The source material was cells from a culture (not recorded whether cultured in vitro). The chain combines TRBV9 with TRBJ2-5; a possible D gene is TRBD2 (6 bases). The receptor comes from a human donor with melanoma. The chain's CDR3 is CASSVILEGGTQYF. The CDR3 nucleotides are TGTGCCAGCAGCGTCATTTTGGAGGGCGGGACCCAGTACTTC.